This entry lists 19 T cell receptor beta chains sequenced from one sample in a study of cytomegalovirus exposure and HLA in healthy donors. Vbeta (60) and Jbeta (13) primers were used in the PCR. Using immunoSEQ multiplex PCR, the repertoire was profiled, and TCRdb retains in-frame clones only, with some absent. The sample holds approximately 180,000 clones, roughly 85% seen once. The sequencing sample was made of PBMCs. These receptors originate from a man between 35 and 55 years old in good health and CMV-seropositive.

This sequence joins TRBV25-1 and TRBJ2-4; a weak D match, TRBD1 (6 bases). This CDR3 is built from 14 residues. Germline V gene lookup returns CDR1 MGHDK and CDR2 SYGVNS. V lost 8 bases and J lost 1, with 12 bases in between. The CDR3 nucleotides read TGTGCCAGCCCGGGGCAGGGGGCCAAAAACATTCAGTACTTC. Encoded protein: CASPGQGAKNIQYF. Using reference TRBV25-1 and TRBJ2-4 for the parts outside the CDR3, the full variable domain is EADIYQTPRYLVIGTGKKITLECSQTMGHDKMYWYQQDPGMELHLIHYSYGVNSTEKGDLSSESTVSRIRTEHFPLTLESARPSHTSQYLCASPGQGAKNIQYFGAGTRLSVL.

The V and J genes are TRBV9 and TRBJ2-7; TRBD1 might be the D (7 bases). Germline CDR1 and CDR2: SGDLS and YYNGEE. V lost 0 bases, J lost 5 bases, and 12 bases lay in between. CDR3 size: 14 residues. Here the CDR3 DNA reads TGTGCCAGCAGCGTAGACGGGGGACAGAACGAGCAGTACTTC. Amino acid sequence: CASSVDGGQNEQYF.

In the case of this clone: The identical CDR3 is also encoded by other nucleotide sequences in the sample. CDR3 DNA: TGTGCCAGCAGCTTAAGGGCTAGCGGCATCTACGAGCAGTACTTC. Protein sequence: CASSLRASGIYEQYF. The gene calls are TRBV7-3 and TRBJ2-7; 7 bases fit TRBD2. The CDR3 length is 15 residues. V gave up 1 base and J gave up 3 bases; unmatched junction bases: 6. Germline CDR1 reads SGHTA; CDR2 reads FQGTGA.

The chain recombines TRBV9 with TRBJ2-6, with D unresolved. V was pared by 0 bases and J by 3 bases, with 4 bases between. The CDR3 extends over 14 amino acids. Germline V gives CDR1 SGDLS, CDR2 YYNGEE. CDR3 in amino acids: CASSVGSGANVLTF. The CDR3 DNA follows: TGTGCCAGCAGCGTAGGGAGTGGGGCCAACGTCCTGACTTTC.

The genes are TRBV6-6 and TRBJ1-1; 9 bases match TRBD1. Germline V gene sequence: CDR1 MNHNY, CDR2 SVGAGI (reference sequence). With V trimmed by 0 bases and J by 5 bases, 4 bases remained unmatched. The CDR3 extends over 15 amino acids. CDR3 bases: TGTGCCAGCAGTTACTCGGACAGGGGAGGAACTGAAGCTTTCTTT. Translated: CASSYSDRGGTEAFF.

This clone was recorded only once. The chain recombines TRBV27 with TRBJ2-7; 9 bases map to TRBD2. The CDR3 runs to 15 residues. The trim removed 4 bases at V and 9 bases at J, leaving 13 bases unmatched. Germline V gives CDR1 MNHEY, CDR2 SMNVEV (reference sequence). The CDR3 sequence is CASSSLAGEGPMQYF. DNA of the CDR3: TGTGCCAGCAGTTCCTTAGCGGGAGAGGGCCCTATGCAGTACTTC.

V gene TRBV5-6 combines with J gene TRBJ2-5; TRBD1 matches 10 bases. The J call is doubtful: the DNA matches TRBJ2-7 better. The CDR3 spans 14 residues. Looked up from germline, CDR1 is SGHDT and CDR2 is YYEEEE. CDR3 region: CASRGGQGEYEQYF. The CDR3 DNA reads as TGTGCCAGCAGGGGCGGACAGGGGGAGTACGAGCAGTACTTC.

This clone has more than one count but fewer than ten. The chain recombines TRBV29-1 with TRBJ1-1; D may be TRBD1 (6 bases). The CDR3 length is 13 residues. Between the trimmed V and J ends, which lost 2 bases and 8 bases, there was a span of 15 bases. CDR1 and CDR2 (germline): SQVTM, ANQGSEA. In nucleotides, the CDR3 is TGCAGCGTTGAAACAGGGAGGGACGAGGAAGCTTTCTTT. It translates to CSVETGRDEEAFF.

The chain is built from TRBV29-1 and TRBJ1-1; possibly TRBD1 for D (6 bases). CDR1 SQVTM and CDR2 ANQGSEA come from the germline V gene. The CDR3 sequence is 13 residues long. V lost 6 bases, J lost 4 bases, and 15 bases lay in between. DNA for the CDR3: TGCAGCGTCCAACAGGGAGTGGGCACTGAAGCTTTCTTT. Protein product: CSVQQGVGTEAFF. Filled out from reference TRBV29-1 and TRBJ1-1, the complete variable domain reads SAVISQKPSRDICQRGTSLTIQCQVDSQVTMMFWYRQQPGQSLTLIATANQGSEATYESGFVIDKFPISRPNLTFSTLTVSNMSPEDSSIYLCSVQQGVGTEAFFGQGTRLTVV.

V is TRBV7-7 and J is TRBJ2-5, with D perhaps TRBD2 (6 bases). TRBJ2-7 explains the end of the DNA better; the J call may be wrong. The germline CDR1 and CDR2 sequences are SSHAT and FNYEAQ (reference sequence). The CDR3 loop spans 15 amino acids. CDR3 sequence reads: CARLTRGGLSYEQYF. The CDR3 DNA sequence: TGTGCTAGGTTGACGCGGGGAGGCCTGTCTTACGAGCAGTACTTC.

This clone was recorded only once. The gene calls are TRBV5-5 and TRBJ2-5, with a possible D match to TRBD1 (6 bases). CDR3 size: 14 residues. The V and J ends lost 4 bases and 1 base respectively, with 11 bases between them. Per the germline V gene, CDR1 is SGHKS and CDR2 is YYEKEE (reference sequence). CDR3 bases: TGTGCCAGCAGCCGACGGGACACCCAAGAGACCCAGTACTTC. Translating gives CASSRRDTQETQYF.

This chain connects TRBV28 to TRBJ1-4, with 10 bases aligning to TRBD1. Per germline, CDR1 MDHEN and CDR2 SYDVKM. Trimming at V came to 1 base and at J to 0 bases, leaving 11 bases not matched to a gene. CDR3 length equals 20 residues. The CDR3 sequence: CASSLSIGQGEHATNEKLFF. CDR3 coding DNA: TGTGCCAGCAGTTTATCGATCGGACAGGGGGAACATGCAACTAATGAAAAACTGTTTTTT.

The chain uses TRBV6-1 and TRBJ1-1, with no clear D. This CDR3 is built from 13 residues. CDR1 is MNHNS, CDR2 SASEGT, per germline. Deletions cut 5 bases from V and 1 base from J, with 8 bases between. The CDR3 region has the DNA TGTGCCAGCAGTAATGGGCGGAACACTGAAGCTTTCTTT. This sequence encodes CASSNGRNTEAFF.

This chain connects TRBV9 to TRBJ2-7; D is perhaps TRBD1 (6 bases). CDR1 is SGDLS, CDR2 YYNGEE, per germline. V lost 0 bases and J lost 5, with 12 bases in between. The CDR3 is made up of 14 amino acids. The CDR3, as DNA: TGTGCCAGCAGCGTAGGCGGCAGGGGCAACGAGCAGTACTTC. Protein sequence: CASSVGGRGNEQYF.

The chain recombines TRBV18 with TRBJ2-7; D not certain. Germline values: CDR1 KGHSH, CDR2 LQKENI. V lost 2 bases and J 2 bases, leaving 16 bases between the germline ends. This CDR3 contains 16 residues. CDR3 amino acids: CASSPTTVLRAYEQYF. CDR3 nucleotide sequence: TGTGCCAGCTCACCAACCACAGTGCTTCGTGCCTACGAGCAGTACTTC.

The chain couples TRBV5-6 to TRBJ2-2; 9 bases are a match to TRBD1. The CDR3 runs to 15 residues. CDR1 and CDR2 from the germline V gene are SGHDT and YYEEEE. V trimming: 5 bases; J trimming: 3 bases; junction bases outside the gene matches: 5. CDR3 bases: TGTGCCAGCAGAAGGACAGGGGTTTACACCGGGGAGCTGTTTTTT. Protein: CASRRTGVYTGELFF.

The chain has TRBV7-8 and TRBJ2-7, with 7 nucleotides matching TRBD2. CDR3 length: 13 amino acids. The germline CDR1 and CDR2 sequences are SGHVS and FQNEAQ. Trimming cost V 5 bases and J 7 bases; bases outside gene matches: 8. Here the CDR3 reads CASSLLGGGEQYF. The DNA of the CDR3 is TGTGCCAGCAGCCTCCTCGGGGGAGGGGAGCAGTACTTC.

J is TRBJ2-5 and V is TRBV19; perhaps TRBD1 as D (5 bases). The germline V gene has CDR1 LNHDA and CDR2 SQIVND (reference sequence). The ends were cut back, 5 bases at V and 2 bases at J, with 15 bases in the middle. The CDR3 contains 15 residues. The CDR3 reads CASSSKAAGQETQYF. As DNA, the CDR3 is TGTGCCAGTAGTTCAAAGGCAGCAGGGCAAGAGACCCAGTACTTC.

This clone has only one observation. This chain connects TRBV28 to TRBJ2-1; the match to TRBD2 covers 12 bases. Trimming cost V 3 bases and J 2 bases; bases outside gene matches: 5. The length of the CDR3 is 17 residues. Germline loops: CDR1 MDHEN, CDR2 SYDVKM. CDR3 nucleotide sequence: TGTGCCAGCAGTTTTACCCTAGCGGGAGGGCCCTACAATGAGCAGTTCTTC. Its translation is CASSFTLAGGPYNEQFF.